This T cell receptor beta chain was profiled in a study of T cell responses to AZD1222 COVID-19 vaccine. General study findings and limits: With two AZD1222 doses given, Spike-specific TCR breadth and depth both rose.

In its sample, this clone was seen a few times. Its target is unknown. The germline V gene has CDR1 LGHNA and CDR2 YSLEER. Trimming shortened V by 4 bases and J by 3 bases, and 25 bases separated the two germline ends. The CDR3 loop spans 18 amino acids. Some clones are missing from TCRdb's copy, which holds only in-frame ones; the method was immunoSEQ multiplex PCR. The data contain about 83,000 clones, 88% of them singletons. The rearrangement links TRBV4-3 to TRBJ2-7; D tentatively reads TRBD1 or TRBD2 (5 bases each). The material sequenced was peripheral blood, taken on day 0 of MenACWY control vaccination. The TCR sequence derives from an adult in good health. The CDR3 nucleotides are TGCGCCAGCAGCCCCTCAGGGCATCCTAAGGGAGTTATCTACGAGCAGTACTTC. This codes for CASSPSGHPKGVIYEQYF.